This T cell receptor beta chain originates from a study of T cells after yellow fever vaccination. For the study at large: Fractions of limited cellularity were prepared by means of SMART-Seq v4 Ultra Low Input. Study outcomes and limitations: Peaking faster, on day 5 versus 15, the secondary response was nonetheless weaker.

The study made its TCR cDNA through 5'RACE template switching. That step introduced a universal primer site along with UMIs. In TCRdb, the 5' RACE reads were re-called with MiXCR into one record per CDR3 protein. The sample lists some 390,000 distinct CDR3 sequences, 6.2% occurring once. On this clonotype: Antigen unknown. The junction and the germline gene differ at one end; a read error may be behind it.

The CDR3 contains 16 residues. Germline values: CDR1 LGHNA, CDR2 YNFKEQ. The J gene is TRBJ2-1, the V gene TRBV4-2, with no clear D. Source: PBMCs, taken 5 days after the yellow fever booster vaccination. The clonotype was recovered from a young man who received the YFV17D yellow fever vaccine. Here the CDR3 reads CASSQDLSTADNEQLF. For the CDR3, the DNA is TGTGCCAGCAGCCAAGATCTTTCCACGGCCGACAATGAGCAGCTCTTC.